This T cell receptor (beta chain) was recovered during a study of cytomegalovirus exposure and HLA in healthy donors. Study details: The 120 validation repertoires used the same platform as the 550 to 700 first-cohort repertoires (as reported by a later analysis). Overall study results and limits: A subsequent analysis found that TCR clusters from the first cohort also tended to co-occur in the roughly 120 validation repertoires, with about 94% of cluster scores above 0.

Assay: immunoSEQ multiplex PCR; the TCRdb copy retains only in-frame clones and omits some. The sample consists of about 330,000 clones, more than 80% of them appearing once. About this clone itself: What it binds is not known.

The CDR3 sequence is 15 residues long. V lost 6 bases and J lost 4; bases outside the gene matches: 12. Per the germline V gene, CDR1 is SQVTM and CDR2 is ANQGSEA. The source material was PBMCs. The TCR sequence derives from a woman under 30 in good health and CMV-seronegative. This rearrangement joins TRBV29-1 to TRBJ2-5; 9 bases align to TRBD1. The CDR3 nucleotides are TGCAGCGTCGATACGATACAGGGGGCACGAGAGACCCAGTACTTC. It yields the protein CSVDTIQGARETQYF.